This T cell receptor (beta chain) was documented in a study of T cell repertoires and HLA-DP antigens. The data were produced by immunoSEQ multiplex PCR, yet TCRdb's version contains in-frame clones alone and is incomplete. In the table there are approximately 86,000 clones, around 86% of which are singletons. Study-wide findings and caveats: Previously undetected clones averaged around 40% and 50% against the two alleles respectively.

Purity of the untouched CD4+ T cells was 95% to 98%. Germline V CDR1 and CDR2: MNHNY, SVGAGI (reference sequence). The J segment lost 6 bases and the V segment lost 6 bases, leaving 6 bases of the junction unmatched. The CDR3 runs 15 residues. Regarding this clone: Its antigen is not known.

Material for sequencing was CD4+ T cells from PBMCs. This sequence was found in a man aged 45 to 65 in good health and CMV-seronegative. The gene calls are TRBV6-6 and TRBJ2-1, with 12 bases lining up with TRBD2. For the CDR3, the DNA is TGTGCCAGCAGACCTAGCGGGAGGGCCGTCAATGAGCAGTTCTTC. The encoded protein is CASRPSGRAVNEQFF.